Below, 17 T cell receptor beta chains from the same sample are listed, as sequenced in a study of control samples from healthy donors and cancer patients. Profiling relied on immunoSEQ multiplex PCR, and the TCRdb table lists in-frame clones only, not all of them. The sample holds about 190,000 clones, over 80% seen once. The sequenced sample consisted of blood. The receptors shown here come from a man aged 25-40 years in good health.

The genes are TRBV27 and TRBJ2-7, with D possibly being TRBD2 (5 bases). In germline, CDR1 is MNHEY, CDR2 SMNVEV (reference sequence). The V end was cut by 3 bases, the J end by 2 bases, with 8 bases between. The CDR3 length is 13 residues. The CDR3 bases are TGTGCCAGCAGTTTCCGGGGTACCTACGAGCAGTACTTC. Encoded protein: CASSFRGTYEQYF.

The CDR3 region is CASSLGFGELFF. CDR3 coding DNA: TGTGCCAGCAGCCTGGGGTTCGGGGAGCTGTTTTTT. This chain connects TRBV5-6 to TRBJ2-2; D gene uncertain. Germline-derived CDR1 and CDR2 are SGHDT and YYEEEE. The length of the CDR3 is 12 residues. The V end was cut by 4 bases, the J end by 7 bases, with 8 bases between. Filled out from reference TRBV5-6 and TRBJ2-2, the complete variable domain reads DAGVTQSPTHLIKTRGQQVTLRCSPKSGHDTVSWYQQALGQGPQFIFQYYEEEERQRGNFPDRFSGHQFPNYSSELNVNALLLGDSALYLCASSLGFGELFFGEGSRLTVL.

V and J are TRBV29-1 and TRBJ1-2; 10 bases fit TRBD1. Germline V gene lookup returns CDR1 SQVTM and CDR2 ANQGSEA. CDR3 length: 13 residues. The V and J ends lost 7 bases and 3 bases, in that order; junction bases with no gene match: 5. CDR3 protein: CSAGTGVDYGYTF. The DNA for the CDR3 is TGCAGCGCCGGGACAGGGGTAGACTATGGCTACACCTTC.

The chain combines TRBV2 with TRBJ2-7, with 11 bases identical to TRBD1. This CDR3 is 15 amino acids long. J was trimmed by 0 bases and V by 4 bases; bases with no gene match: 2. CDR1 is SNHLY and CDR2 is FYNNEI in the germline V gene. The CDR3: CASSGTGGYSYEQYF. In nucleotides, the CDR3 is TGTGCCAGCAGTGGGACAGGGGGCTACTCCTACGAGCAGTACTTC.

The chain carries TRBV15 and TRBJ2-5; D not certain. CDR1 and CDR2 from the germline V gene are LNHNV and YYDKDF (reference sequence). V lost 0 bases to trimming and J lost 5 bases, with 10 bases between them. There are 14 residues in the CDR3. The CDR3 sequence is CATSRDKGLETQYF. CDR3 sequence (DNA): TGTGCCACCAGCAGAGATAAAGGGTTGGAGACCCAGTACTTC.

This rearrangement joins TRBV2 to TRBJ2-1; D uncertain. CDR1 is SNHLY, CDR2 FYNNEI, per germline. The CDR3 runs to 15 residues. V was pared by 7 bases and J by 0 bases, with 13 bases between. The CDR3 region is CASTSSKSSYNEQFF. The CDR3 nucleotides are TGTGCCAGCACCTCAAGTAAAAGCTCCTACAATGAGCAGTTCTTC.

This chain uses TRBV7-9 with TRBJ2-2, with D maybe TRBD1 (6 bases). The germline V gene has CDR1 SEHNR and CDR2 FQNEAQ (reference sequence). V lost 0 bases and J lost 0, with 14 bases in between. This CDR3 has 18 amino acids. The CDR3 sequence: CASSLARQGPANTGELFF. The CDR3 DNA is TGTGCCAGCAGCTTAGCGCGTCAGGGGCCCGCGAACACCGGGGAGCTGTTTTTT.

The V and J genes are TRBV2 and TRBJ2-3, with 12 bases fitting TRBD2. The germline V gene encodes CDR1 SNHLY and CDR2 FYNNEI. Trimming cost V 7 bases and J 1 base; bases outside gene matches: 6. There are 16 residues in the CDR3. CDR3: CASTLAGGPGTDTQYF. CDR3 DNA: TGTGCCAGCACCCTAGCGGGGGGGCCGGGCACAGATACGCAGTATTTT.

V gene TRBV7-2 combines with J gene TRBJ2-7; D may be TRBD1 (6 bases). CDR3 length: 16 residues. CDR1 SGHTA and CDR2 FQGNSA come from the germline V gene. With 3 bases removed from V and 2 bases from J, the gap between germline ends came to 17 bases. The CDR3 sequence: CASSFNLGTPAYEQYF. The CDR3 DNA reads as TGTGCCAGCAGCTTTAACCTAGGGACACCGGCCTACGAGCAGTACTTC.

This chain uses TRBV10-1 with TRBJ2-3, with D unclear. The V gene lost 3 bases and the J gene lost 2 bases, with 9 bases spanning the gap. This CDR3 has 14 amino acids. CDR1 WNHNN and CDR2 SYGVQD come from the germline V gene (reference sequence). The CDR3 here is CASSEGHSTDTQYF. The CDR3 DNA follows: TGCGCCAGCAGTGAAGGCCATTCCACAGATACGCAGTATTTT.

This clone was recorded only once. The chain carries TRBV4-1 and TRBJ1-4; no clear D. From germline, CDR1 is MGHRA and CDR2 YSYEKL. The length of the CDR3 is 16 residues. With 1 base removed from V and 0 bases from J, the gap between germline ends came to 9 bases. The DNA of the CDR3 is TGCGCCAGCAGCCAAGTCCAGACCACAACTAATGAAAAACTGTTTTTT. Its protein product is CASSQVQTTTNEKLFF.

J is TRBJ1-2 and V is TRBV4-1, with TRBD1 identical over 8 bases. Germline loops: CDR1 MGHRA, CDR2 YSYEKL. V was pared by 3 bases and J by 8 bases, with 11 bases of the junction left unmatched. This CDR3 contains 15 residues. DNA of the CDR3: TGCGCCAGCAGCCATCCGGACAGGGACGCTAGAGGCTACACCTTC. This translates into CASSHPDRDARGYTF.

This clone appeared a few times. This chain joins TRBV2 and TRBJ2-1, with D possibly TRBD2 on 5 matching bases. V lost 4 bases and J 6 bases, leaving 10 bases between the germline ends. Germline-derived CDR1 and CDR2 are SNHLY and FYNNEI. The CDR3 contains 13 residues. The DNA for the CDR3 is TGTGCCAGCAGTGTAAACGGACTCAATGAGCAGTTCTTC. Translated: CASSVNGLNEQFF.

V and J are TRBV5-1 and TRBJ2-3; weak D call: TRBD1 (5 bases). The CDR3 is 14 amino acids. Between the trimmed V and J ends, which lost 1 base and 2 bases, there was a span of 8 bases. Germline V gene lookup returns CDR1 SGHRS and CDR2 YFSETQ. DNA for the CDR3: TGCGCCAGCAGCTTGCGCAGGGACACAGATACGCAGTATTTT. The encoded protein is CASSLRRDTDTQYF.

The chain links TRBV18 to TRBJ1-2, with 11 bases lining up with TRBD1. The V gene's germline CDR1 is KGHSH and CDR2 LQKENI. V dropped 3 bases and J dropped 3; count of bases not matched to a gene: 3. This CDR3 is 15 amino acids long. For the CDR3, the DNA is TGTGCCAGCTCACCCCAGGACAGGGGGCACTATGGCTACACCTTC. Encoded protein: CASSPQDRGHYGYTF.

Only one count was recorded for this clone. This sequence joins TRBV6-2 or TRBV6-3 and TRBJ1-1; D is unresolved. Germline CDR1 is MNHEY and CDR2 is SVGEGT. V gave up 6 bases and J gave up 3 bases, with 11 bases separating them. This CDR3 spans 13 amino acids. CDR3 protein: CASSRGLDTEAFF. The CDR3 region has the DNA TGTGCCAGCAGCCGGGGTTTGGACACTGAAGCTTTCTTT.

The rearrangement links TRBV7-9 to TRBJ2-7; 8 bases fit TRBD1. The CDR3 is 16 amino acids. The ends lost 5 bases at V and 0 bases at J; junction bases unmatched: 9. Looked up from germline, CDR1 is SEHNR and CDR2 is FQNEAQ (reference sequence). CDR3 DNA sequence: TGTGCCAGCAGCCCAGGGGGCCCCGGTCTCTCCTACGAGCAGTACTTC. It encodes CASSPGGPGLSYEQYF. Full variable domain (missing parts from reference TRBV7-9 and TRBJ2-7): DTGVSQNPRHKITKRGQNVTFRCDPISEHNRLYWYRQTLGQGPEFLTYFQNEAQLEKSRLLSDRFSAERPKGSFSTLEIQRTEQGDSAMYLCASSPGGPGLSYEQYFGPGTRLTVT.